This T cell receptor beta chain was identified during a study of OX40 agonist ivuxolimab in advanced cancers. Germline loops: CDR1 SGHRS, CDR2 YFSETQ. With 0 bases clipped from V and 5 bases from J, the junction kept 6 bases outside the gene matches. This CDR3 is 16 amino acids long. Study-level results: Expanded clones belonging to CD8+ T cells outnumbered, on average, those of CD4+.

TCRdb's table, derived via immunoSEQ multiplex PCR, lists solely in-frame clones and lacks some. The repertoire includes about 93,000 clones, 90% to 95% of them detected once, and 0.45% to 0.55% sits in the top ten. Worth noting for this clone: Its antigen is undetermined.

The genes are TRBV5-1 and TRBJ2-3; TRBD2 matches 10 bases. This specimen was CD4+ or CD8+ T cells sorted from blood, taken in a trial of the OX40 agonist ivuxolimab. This TCR derives from an adult with an advanced solid tumor such as melanoma, head and neck, liver or kidney cancer. CDR3 sequence (DNA): TGCGCCAGCAGCTTGGAAGCGGGAGGGCAAGGAGATACGCAGTATTTT. Its protein product is CASSLEAGGQGDTQYF.